The 18 T cell receptor beta chains below come from one sample, sequenced in a study of a mutant IDH1 vaccine in newly diagnosed glioma. Sample time point: week 5, during vaccination. The content of each vaccine dose was 300 ug of mutant IDH1 20-mer peptide, and topical imiquimod accompanied it. Produced via immunoSEQ multiplex PCR; TCRdb's table is partial and in-frame only. The sample has around 30,000 clones, over 50% seen once. Antigens of these TCRs are unknown. Material: PBMCs, obtained from a glioma patient whose treatment included an IDH1 peptide vaccine. Receptor source: a woman under 30 with glioma.

The V gene is TRBV6-4, the J gene TRBJ1-5, with D possibly TRBD1 on 5 matching bases. Per germline, CDR1 MRHNA and CDR2 SNTAGT. CDR3 length equals 13 residues. V was clipped by 6 bases and J by 3 bases, with 9 bases between them. CDR3 bases: TGTGCCAGCAGCCCAGGGCCCAATCAGCCCCAGCATTTT. It is translated as CASSPGPNQPQHF.

This clone has only a few counts. Here the CDR3 reads CSVVPGVNYGYTF. In DNA, the CDR3 is TGCAGCGTTGTCCCGGGGGTGAACTATGGCTACACCTTC. The chain is built from TRBV29-1 and TRBJ1-2; TRBD1 is a possible D gene (5 bases). This CDR3 has 13 amino acids. The ends were cut back, 4 bases at V and 2 bases at J, with 11 bases in the middle. Per germline, CDR1 SQVTM and CDR2 ANQGSEA.

The chain uses TRBV7-2 and TRBJ2-5, with TRBD1 matching over 7 bases. The germline CDR1 and CDR2 sequences are SGHTA and FQGNSA. The CDR3 length is 14 residues. J was trimmed by 5 bases and V by 5 bases; bases with no gene match: 8. The CDR3 loop reads CASSLDRAGETQYF. The CDR3 region has the DNA TGTGCCAGCAGCCTAGACAGGGCCGGGGAGACCCAGTACTTC.

This rearrangement joins TRBV13 to TRBJ2-2; 9 nucleotides match TRBD1. Germline loops: CDR1 PRHDT, CDR2 FYEKMQ (reference sequence). The CDR3 totals 13 residues. The ends lost 6 bases at V and 7 bases at J; junction bases unmatched: 3. CDR3 in amino acids: CASSGQGNGELFF. The CDR3 DNA reads as TGTGCCAGCAGTGGACAGGGGAACGGGGAGCTGTTTTTT.

Points on this clone: This same CDR3 is encoded by further DNA sequences in the sample. The chain employs TRBV18 and TRBJ1-1; D unresolved. Trimming removed 1 base from V and 1 base from J, with 4 bases in between. The germline CDR1 and CDR2 sequences are KGHSH and LQKENI. The CDR3 loop spans 13 amino acids. The CDR3 bases are TGTGCCAGCTCACCACAGGGGAACACTGAAGCTTTCTTT. It encodes CASSPQGNTEAFF.

The gene calls are TRBV30 and TRBJ1-4, with a possible D match to TRBD1 (6 bases). V lost 0 bases and J 7 bases, leaving 12 bases between the germline ends. This CDR3 is 14 amino acids long. Germline lookup yields CDR1 GTSNPN and CDR2 SVGIG (reference sequence). CDR3 sequence (DNA): TGTGCCTGGAGTGTCCTACAGGGAAGTGAAAAACTGTTTTTT. This codes for CAWSVLQGSEKLFF.

The chain joins TRBV5-1 to TRBJ1-2; 7 bases line up with TRBD1. The germline V gene encodes CDR1 SGHRS and CDR2 YFSETQ. After removal of 5 bases from V and 7 bases from J, the junction contained 8 bases not matched to a gene. The CDR3 totals 13 residues. The CDR3 protein is CASRGGQASGYTF. The CDR3, as DNA: TGCGCCAGCAGGGGTGGACAGGCCTCTGGCTACACCTTC.

This clone was counted a few times. V and J are TRBV30 and TRBJ2-7; D is undetermined. V was clipped by 3 bases and J by 3 bases, with 9 bases between them. The CDR3 spans 12 residues. Germline CDR1 and CDR2: GTSNPN and SVGIG (reference sequence). CDR3 sequence: CAWSAEFYEQYF. Here the CDR3 DNA reads TGTGCCTGGAGCGCTGAGTTCTACGAGCAGTACTTC.

V is TRBV4-1 and J is TRBJ2-4; the D gene is possibly TRBD1 (5 bases). The length of the CDR3 is 21 residues. The V end lost 0 bases, the J end lost 0 bases, and 24 bases lay between the germline ends. Germline CDR1 reads MGHRA; CDR2 reads YSYEKL. CDR3: CASSQDSDQIDSPIAKNIQYF. The CDR3 DNA sequence: TGCGCCAGCAGCCAAGATTCAGACCAGATTGACAGTCCCATAGCCAAAAACATTCAGTACTTC.

The chain is built from TRBV7-2 and TRBJ1-5, with 7 positions matching TRBD1. The CDR3 spans 15 residues. With V trimmed by 8 bases and J by 5 bases, 12 bases remained unmatched. Per germline, CDR1 SGHTA and CDR2 FQGNSA. The CDR3 bases are TGTGCCAGCTCCGTCCGACAGGGTATCGATCAGCCCCAGCATTTT. It encodes CASSVRQGIDQPQHF.

The chain combines TRBV5-1 with TRBJ2-7, with 14 nucleotides matching TRBD2. Germline loops: CDR1 SGHRS, CDR2 YFSETQ. J was trimmed by 4 bases and V by 7 bases; bases with no gene match: 13. This CDR3 is built from 17 residues. In DNA form, the CDR3 reads TGCGCCAGCTCTTCGGGACTAGCGGGGGACCCCAGGTACGAGCAGTACTTC. Residues: CASSSGLAGDPRYEQYF. The entire variable domain, with the rest obtained from reference TRBV5-1 and TRBJ2-7, is as follows: KAGVTQTPRYLIKTRGQQVTLSCSPISGHRSVSWYQQTPGQGLQFLFEYFSETQRNKGNFPGRFSGRQFSNSRSEMNVSTLELGDSALYLCASSSGLAGDPRYEQYFGPGTRLTVT.

The gene calls are TRBV5-1 and TRBJ1-1; D gene ambiguous. Germline values: CDR1 SGHRS, CDR2 YFSETQ. Trimming removed 4 bases at V and 1 base at J, with 5 bases between. The CDR3 runs to 12 residues. CDR3 nucleotides: TGCGCCAGCAGCGCCCAGAACACTGAAGCTTTCTTT. Amino acid sequence: CASSAQNTEAFF.

The chain has TRBV29-1 and TRBJ2-7; maybe TRBD2 (6 bases). Germline loops: CDR1 SQVTM, CDR2 ANQGSEA. Trimming cost V 1 base and J 3 bases, with 10 bases left between them. CDR3 size: 13 residues. DNA of the CDR3: TGCAGCGTTGAAGGTCGGGGGAGCTACGAGCAGTACTTC. Translation gives CSVEGRGSYEQYF.

This rearrangement joins TRBV5-4 to TRBJ1-1; no clear D gene. The CDR3 contains 14 residues. V lost 2 bases and J 1 base, leaving 9 bases between the germline ends. Germline V CDR1 and CDR2: SGHNT, YYREEE (reference sequence). CDR3 protein: CASSFQTANTEAFF. The CDR3 region has the DNA TGTGCCAGCAGCTTCCAAACCGCGAACACTGAAGCTTTCTTT.

The V gene is TRBV5-1, the J gene TRBJ1-5; D gene uncertain. Germline V gene lookup returns CDR1 SGHRS and CDR2 YFSETQ. The V and J ends lost 4 bases and 1 base respectively, with 6 bases between them. The CDR3 has 13 amino acids. The CDR3 nucleotides are TGCGCCAGCAGCCCGGGGAGCAATCAGCCCCAGCATTTT. Residues: CASSPGSNQPQHF.

A few counts support this clone. The chain has TRBV5-6 and TRBJ1-2, with unresolved D. Germline values: CDR1 SGHDT, CDR2 YYEEEE. Trimming took off 1 base at V and 8 bases at J, with 9 bases between the two ends. There are 12 residues in the CDR3. CDR3 residues: CASSLWPLGYTF. DNA for the CDR3: TGTGCCAGCAGCTTGTGGCCCTTAGGCTACACCTTC. The entire variable domain, with the rest obtained from reference TRBV5-6 and TRBJ1-2, is as follows: DAGVTQSPTHLIKTRGQQVTLRCSPKSGHDTVSWYQQALGQGPQFIFQYYEEEERQRGNFPDRFSGHQFPNYSSELNVNALLLGDSALYLCASSLWPLGYTFGSGTRLTVV.

The chain uses TRBV7-9 and TRBJ1-4; tentatively, D is TRBD1 (5 bases). In germline, CDR1 is SEHNR, CDR2 FQNEAQ (reference sequence). V lost 8 bases, J lost 8 bases, and 15 bases lay in between. The CDR3 runs 13 residues. The CDR3 DNA sequence: TGTGCCAGCGGCCGGGGGAATGGAGAAAAACTGTTTTTT. Amino acids: CASGRGNGEKLFF.

V is TRBV15 and J is TRBJ1-2, with TRBD1 matching over 7 bases. The CDR3 covers 16 residues. Germline CDR1 LNHNV, CDR2 YYDKDF (reference sequence). V was clipped by 1 base and J by 0 bases; unmatched bases: 5. CDR3 protein: CATSRAGTATNYGYTF. CDR3 in DNA: TGTGCCACCAGCAGAGCCGGGACAGCAACTAACTATGGCTACACCTTC.